A selection of T cell receptor beta chains follows, all from one sample in a study of T cell responses to AZD1222 COVID-19 vaccine. Profiling relied on immunoSEQ multiplex PCR, and the TCRdb table lists in-frame clones only, not all of them. The profile shows approximately 70,000 clones, 80% of them singletons. The starting material was peripheral blood, obtained 28 days after the second AZD1222 dose. These receptors all stem from an adult who received the AZD1222 COVID-19 vaccine. The CDR3 runs from the conserved cysteine through the conserved F or W. The D gene is left open where the match is weak. Clone size, where shown, is once, few, many, or a class for clones that have expanded.

CDR3aa | CDR3nt | d_gene | j_gene | v_gene | abundance
CASSQVGGTEAFF | TGTGCCAGCAGCCAGGTGGGGGGCACTGAAGCTTTCTTT | . | TRBJ1-1 | TRBV4-2 | once
CASSLDVSLNTEAFF | TGCGCCAGCAGCTTGGATGTCAGCTTGAACACTGAAGCTTTCTTT | . | TRBJ1-1 | TRBV5-1 | .
CASSLSWGGGPTDTQYF | TGCGCCAGCAGCCTTTCCTGGGGCGGGGGCCCCACAGATACGCAGTATTTT | . | TRBJ2-3 | TRBV4-3 | few
CASSLDSSTDTQYF | TGTGCCAGCAGCCTAGACAGTAGCACAGATACGCAGTATTTT | . | TRBJ2-3 | TRBV6-6 | once
CASSLQREETQYF | TGCGCCAGCAGCCTCCAGCGGGAAGAGACCCAGTACTTC | . | TRBJ2-5 | TRBV10-1 | .
CAWSDRRDRENNEQFF | TGTGCCTGGAGTGACCGCCGGGACAGGGAAAACAATGAGCAGTTCTTC | TRBD1 | TRBJ2-1 | TRBV30 | .
CASSLDQRGTDTQYF | TGTGCCAGCAGCTTAGACCAGCGTGGTACAGATACGCAGTATTTT | . | TRBJ2-3 | TRBV7-8 | few
CASIGIGGASPETQYF | TGTGCCAGCATTGGCATAGGGGGGGCTTCGCCAGAGACCCAGTACTTC | . | TRBJ2-5 | TRBV2 | .
CASSIPGNTEAFF | TGTGCCAGTAGTATCCCAGGGAACACTGAAGCTTTCTTT | . | TRBJ1-1 | TRBV19 | .
CASSLYRSLANYGYTF | TGTGCCAGCAGTTTATACCGTTCCCTCGCTAACTATGGCTACACCTTC | . | TRBJ1-2 | TRBV28 | .
CASSPSTGGNTIYF | TGTGCCAGCAGCCCTTCGACAGGAGGAAACACCATATATTTT | . | TRBJ1-3 | TRBV3-1/TRBV3-2 | .
CASSLALRANWRVNTEAFF | TGTGCCAGCAGCTTAGCGCTTCGGGCAAATTGGAGGGTGAACACTGAAGCTTTCTTT | . | TRBJ1-1 | TRBV7-2 | .
CASSYEYRSGELFF | TGTGCCAGCAGTTACGAATACAGATCCGGGGAGCTGTTTTTT | . | TRBJ2-2 | TRBV6-6 | .
CASSLVAGGNEQFF | TGTGCCAGCAGCTTAGTTGCGGGGGGCAATGAGCAGTTCTTC | TRBD2 | TRBJ2-1 | TRBV5-4 | once
CSVGRQMYEQYF | TGCAGCGTTGGCCGACAGATGTACGAGCAGTACTTC | . | TRBJ2-7 | TRBV29-1 | .
CASSLGPAAGQTQYF | TGTGCCAGCAGCTTAGGACCCGCGGCTGGGCAGACCCAGTACTTC | . | TRBJ2-5 | TRBV7-2 | .
CASSLAGGVANEKLFF | TGCGCCAGCAGCTTGGCGGGGGGCGTCGCTAATGAAAAACTGTTTTTT | . | TRBJ1-4 | TRBV5-1 | .
CASSQGAGGAADTQYF | TGTGCTAGCAGCCAAGGGGCCGGGGGGGCTGCAGATACGCAGTATTTT | TRBD2 | TRBJ2-3 | TRBV7-7 | .
CSASGQPYRDEQYF | TGCAGTGCTAGTGGGCAGCCCTACAGGGACGAGCAGTACTTC | . | TRBJ2-7 | TRBV20-1 | few
CASSLVRSGGKNIQYF | TGTGCCAGCAGTCTGGTCCGAAGCGGGGGCAAAAACATTCAGTACTTC | TRBD2 | TRBJ2-4 | TRBV2 | few
CASSAGGETQYF | TGTGCCAGCAGCGCGGGGGGAGAGACCCAGTACTTC | TRBD2 | TRBJ2-5 | TRBV9 | .
CASSNRGGPWNTEAFF | TGCGCCAGCAGTAACAGGGGTGGCCCGTGGAACACTGAAGCTTTCTTT | TRBD1 | TRBJ1-1 | TRBV10-2 | .
CASSQDSEIEKLFF | TGCGCCAGCAGCCAAGATTCTGAAATAGAAAAACTGTTTTTT | . | TRBJ1-4 | TRBV4-1 | .
CASSPNRDSLRNIQYF | TGTGCCAGCAGCCCCAACCGGGACAGTCTAAGGAACATTCAGTACTTC | TRBD1 | TRBJ2-4 | TRBV9 | .
CASSFYTAGYTF | TGTGCCAGCAGCTTTTACACAGCTGGCTACACCTTC | . | TRBJ1-2 | TRBV11-2 | few
CASSLGSGAGVLYEQYF | TGCGCCAGCAGCTTGGGGTCTGGAGCGGGGGTACTCTACGAGCAGTACTTC | TRBD2 | TRBJ2-7 | TRBV5-1 | .
CASSFRLAGGQVETQYF | TGTGCCAGCAGCTTTCGACTAGCGGGGGGGCAGGTAGAGACCCAGTACTTC | TRBD2 | TRBJ2-5 | TRBV7-9 | .
CASIPERKAFF | TGTGCCAGCATCCCCGAGCGGAAAGCTTTCTTT | . | TRBJ1-1 | TRBV6-5 | few
CASSAGTGWYGYTF | TGTGCCAGCAGCGCTGGGACAGGGTGGTACGGCTACACCTTC | TRBD1 | TRBJ1-2 | TRBV27 | .
CASSEQQNNEQFF | TGTGCCAGCAGTGAACAACAGAACAATGAGCAGTTCTTC | . | TRBJ2-1 | TRBV2 | .
CASRSSGSGQYF | TGTGCCAGCAGAAGTAGCGGTAGTGGCCAGTACTTC | . | TRBJ2-5 | TRBV27 | .
CASSFLQGNSPLHF | TGTGCCAGCAGTTTTCTACAGGGCAATTCACCCCTCCACTTT | . | TRBJ1-6 | TRBV27 | .
CASSYPDNSKLFF | TGTGCCAGCAGTTACCCGGACAATTCGAAACTGTTTTTT | . | TRBJ1-4 | TRBV6-6 | .
CASSLEQGAAYTQYF | TGCGCCAGCAGCTTGGAACAGGGGGCGGCTTATACGCAGTATTTT | TRBD1 | TRBJ2-3 | TRBV5-1 | .
CASSLEWRTLYGYTF | TGCGCCAGCAGCTTGGAGTGGCGGACCCTCTATGGCTACACCTTC | . | TRBJ1-2 | TRBV5-1 | .
CSASEGLGYTF | TGCAGTGCCTCAGAGGGTCTTGGCTACACCTTC | . | TRBJ1-2 | TRBV20-1 | .
CASSLDRTTDTQYF | TGTGCCAGCAGCTTGGACAGGACCACAGATACGCAGTATTTT | . | TRBJ2-3 | TRBV5-4 | few
CASSRDSNSPLHF | TGCGCCAGCAGCCGTGATTCTAATTCACCCCTCCACTTT | . | TRBJ1-6 | TRBV4-3 | few
CASSQPGGQSLGYTF | TGCGCCAGCAGCCAACCCGGGGGTCAGTCGCTCGGCTACACCTTC | . | TRBJ1-2 | TRBV4-3 | few
CASSPPWGKDSYEQYF | TGTGCCAGCAGCCCCCCATGGGGTAAGGACTCCTACGAGCAGTACTTC | . | TRBJ2-7 | TRBV5-4 | .
CASSSQGGDFHGYTF | TGTGCCAGCAGCTCCCAAGGCGGGGACTTCCATGGCTACACCTTC | . | TRBJ1-2 | TRBV5-6 | .
CASSDTSGGETQYF | TGTGCCAGTAGCGATACTAGCGGGGGTGAGACCCAGTACTTC | TRBD2 | TRBJ2-5 | TRBV19 | .
CASSLTGEDYEQYF | TGTGCCAGTAGTTTGACAGGGGAGGACTACGAGCAGTACTTC | TRBD1 | TRBJ2-7 | TRBV19 | .
CASSQEVGFADTQYF | TGTGCCAGCAGCCAAGAAGTCGGCTTTGCAGATACGCAGTATTTT | . | TRBJ2-3 | TRBV3-1/TRBV3-2 | .
CASSDRGGANLDTQYF | TGTGCCAGCAGCGATCGCGGGGGGGCCAACCTAGATACGCAGTATTTT | TRBD2 | TRBJ2-3 | TRBV7-9 | .